This T cell receptor (beta chain) stems from a study of T-cell reconstitution after alpha-beta-depleted transplantation in children (dated by TCRdb to between 2015 and 2016). At the level of the whole study: Using TCR repertoire profiling, the study followed T-cell immune reconstitution in a quantitative way in children after TCRalphabeta/CD19-depleted allogeneic hematopoietic cell transplantation.

The sample's treatment or condition label is to be understood as: allogeneic hematopoietic cell transplantation with graft depleted of TCRalphabeta T cells and CD19 B cells. The children who served as transplant recipients had been given grafts of TCRalphabeta/CD19-depleted allogeneic hematopoietic cells. This clonotype occurred a few times. It has no known antigen specificity. Base qualities are missing; no much larger clone stands one base away. Looking up the germline V gene yields CDR1 ENHRY and CDR2 SYGVKD. Inclusive of the bounding cysteine and phenylalanine, the CDR3 is 13 residues long. Solely the CDR3 DNA is kept, with 39 bases framed from the first base. V and J are truncated by 0 bases and 8 bases respectively, leaving an intervening sequence of 8 bases. The library was made by PCR. TCRdb records Illumina HiSeq 2500 as the sequencer. To normalize quantification of the TCRbeta repertoire, the TCR libraries were built with molecular barcoding that relied on unique molecular identifiers. TCRdb took the public reads, trimmed them with fastp at Q25, ran MiXCR for clone calling and kept in-frame beta chains. One record per CDR3 amino acid sequence lists the most common genes and DNA. This sample holds about 440,000 distinct CDR3 sequences; approximately 41% were observed only once. 25% to 30% of the sample comes from the top ten.

Results the study describes overall, beyond this receptor: Apparently early alphabetaT-cell count recovery about two months after transplant reportedly relied on only several hundred rapidly expanded clones derived from non-depleted graft cells. In some patients, high TCRbeta diversity at day 60 was attributed to recipient T cells and intrathymic progenitors that had survived conditioning. Hyperexpanded clone frequencies declined over subsequent months; after one year, T-cell counts and TCRbeta diversity were mostly attributed to newly produced T cells.

The material sequenced was PBMCs, taken before TCRalphabeta/CD19-depleted stem cell transplant. This TCR was sampled from a girl aged 2 to 9 with aplastic anemia, due to receive a stem cell transplant. The V and J segments used are TRBV10-3 and TRBJ2-1; TRBD2 is perhaps the D gene, given 5 matching bases. The CDR3 reads CAISESRVDEQFF. The DNA is as follows: TGTGCCATCAGTGAGTCGCGGGTCGATGAGCAGTTCTTC.